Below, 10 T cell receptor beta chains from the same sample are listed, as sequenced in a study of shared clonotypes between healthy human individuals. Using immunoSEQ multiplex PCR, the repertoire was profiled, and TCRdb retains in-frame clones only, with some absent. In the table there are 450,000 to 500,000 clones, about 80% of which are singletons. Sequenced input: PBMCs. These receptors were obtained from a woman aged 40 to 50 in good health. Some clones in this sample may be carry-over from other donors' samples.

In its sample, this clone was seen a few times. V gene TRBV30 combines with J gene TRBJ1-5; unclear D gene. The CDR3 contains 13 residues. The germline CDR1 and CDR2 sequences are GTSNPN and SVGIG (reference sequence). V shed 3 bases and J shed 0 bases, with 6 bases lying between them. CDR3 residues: CAWRGYSNQPQHF. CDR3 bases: TGTGCCTGGAGGGGATATAGCAATCAGCCCCAGCATTTT. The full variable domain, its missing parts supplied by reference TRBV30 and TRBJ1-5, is SQTIHQWPATLVQPVGSPLSLECTVEGTSNPNLYWYRQAAGRGLQLLFYSVGIGQISSEVPQNLSASRPQDRQFILSSKKLLLSDSGFYLCAWRGYSNQPQHFGDGTRLSIL.

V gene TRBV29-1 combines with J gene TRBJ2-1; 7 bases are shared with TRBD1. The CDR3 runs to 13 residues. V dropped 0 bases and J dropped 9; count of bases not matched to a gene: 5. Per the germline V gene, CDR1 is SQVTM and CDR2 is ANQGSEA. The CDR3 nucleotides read TGCAGCGTTGAAGAGCAGGGGGACGGTGAGCAGTTCTTC. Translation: CSVEEQGDGEQFF.

The CDR3, as DNA: TGTGCCAGCAGCCGTACCGGGACAGGGCTCTATGGCTACACCTTC. Translation: CASSRTGTGLYGYTF. This chain uses TRBV5-4 with TRBJ1-2, with TRBD1 identical over 9 bases. The germline V gene has CDR1 SGHNT and CDR2 YYREEE (reference sequence). The CDR3 spans 15 residues. Trimming cost V 4 bases and J 4 bases; bases outside gene matches: 8. Using reference TRBV5-4 and TRBJ1-2 for the parts outside the CDR3, the full variable domain is ETGVTQSPTHLIKTRGQQVTLRCSSQSGHNTVSWYQQALGQGPQFIFQYYREEENGRGNFPPRFSGLQFPNYSSELNVNALELDDSALYLCASSRTGTGLYGYTFGSGTRLTVV.

The CDR3 sequence is CASSLDLAGNQPQHF. In nucleotides, the CDR3 is TGTGCCAGCAGCTTAGATCTAGCAGGCAATCAGCCCCAGCATTTT. The V and J genes are TRBV11-2 and TRBJ1-5; D uncertain. Germline lookup yields CDR1 SGHAT and CDR2 FQNNGV. Between the trimmed V and J ends, which lost 0 bases and 2 bases, there was a span of 8 bases. CDR3 length equals 15 residues.

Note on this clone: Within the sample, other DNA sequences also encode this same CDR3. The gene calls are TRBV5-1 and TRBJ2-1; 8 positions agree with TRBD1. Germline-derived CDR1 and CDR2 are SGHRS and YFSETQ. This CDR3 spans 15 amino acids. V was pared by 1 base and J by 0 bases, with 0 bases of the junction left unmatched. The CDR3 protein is CASSLTGGSYNEQFF. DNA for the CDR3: TGCGCCAGCAGCTTGACAGGGGGCTCCTACAATGAGCAGTTCTTC. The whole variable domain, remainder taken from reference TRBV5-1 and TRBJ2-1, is KAGVTQTPRYLIKTRGQQVTLSCSPISGHRSVSWYQQTPGQGLQFLFEYFSETQRNKGNFPGRFSGRQFSNSRSEMNVSTLELGDSALYLCASSLTGGSYNEQFFGPGTRLTVL.

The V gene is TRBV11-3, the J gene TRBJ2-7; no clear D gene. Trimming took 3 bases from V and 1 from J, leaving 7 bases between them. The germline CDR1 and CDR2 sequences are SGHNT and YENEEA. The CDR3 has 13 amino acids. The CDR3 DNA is TGTGCCAGCAGCTTTACGCCTTCCTACGAGCAGTACTTC. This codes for CASSFTPSYEQYF.

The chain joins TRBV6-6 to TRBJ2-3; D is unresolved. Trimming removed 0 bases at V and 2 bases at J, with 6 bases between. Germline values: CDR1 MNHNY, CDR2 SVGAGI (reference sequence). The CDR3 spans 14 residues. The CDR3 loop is CASSYSVSTDTQYF. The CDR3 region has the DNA TGTGCCAGCAGTTACTCGGTATCCACAGATACGCAGTATTTT.

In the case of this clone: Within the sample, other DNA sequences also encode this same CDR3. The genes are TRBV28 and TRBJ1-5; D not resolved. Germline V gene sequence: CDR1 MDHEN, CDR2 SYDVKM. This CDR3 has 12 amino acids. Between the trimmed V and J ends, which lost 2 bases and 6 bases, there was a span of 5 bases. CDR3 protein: CASSLGGQPQHF. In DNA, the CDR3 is TGTGCCAGCAGTTTAGGCGGTCAGCCCCAGCATTTT.

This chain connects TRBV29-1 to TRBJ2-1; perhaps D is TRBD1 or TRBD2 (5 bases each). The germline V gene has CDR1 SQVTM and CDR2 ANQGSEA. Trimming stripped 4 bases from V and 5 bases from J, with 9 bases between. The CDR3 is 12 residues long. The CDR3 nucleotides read TGCAGCGTTGGCCAGGGAGACAATGAGCAGTTCTTC. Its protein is CSVGQGDNEQFF.

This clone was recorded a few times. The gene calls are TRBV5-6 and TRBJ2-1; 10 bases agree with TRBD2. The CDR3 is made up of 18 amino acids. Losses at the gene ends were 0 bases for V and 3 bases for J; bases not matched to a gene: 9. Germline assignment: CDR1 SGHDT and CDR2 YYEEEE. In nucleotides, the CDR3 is TGTGCCAGCAGCTTGGCCGGGGCTAGCGGGAGCCTCTACAATGAGCAGTTCTTC. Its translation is CASSLAGASGSLYNEQFF.